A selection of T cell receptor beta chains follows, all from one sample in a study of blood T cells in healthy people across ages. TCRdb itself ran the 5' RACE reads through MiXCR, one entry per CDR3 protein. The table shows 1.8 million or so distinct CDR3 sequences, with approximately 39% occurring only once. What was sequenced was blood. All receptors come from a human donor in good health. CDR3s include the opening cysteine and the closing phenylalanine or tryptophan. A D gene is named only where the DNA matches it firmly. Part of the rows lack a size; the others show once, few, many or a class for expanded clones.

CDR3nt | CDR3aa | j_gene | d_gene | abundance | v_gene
TGTGCCAGCAGACGGGACACTTTGAACGAGCAGTACTTC | CASRRDTLNEQYF | TRBJ2-7 | - | - | TRBV6-5
TGTGCCAGCAGCCAAGATGGAAACCGGGACAAGTACCCCCCGGATGAGCAGTTCTTC | CASSQDGNRDKYPPDEQFF | TRBJ2-1 | - | few | TRBV3-1
TGTGCCAGCAGCTTCCTCACCCGTGGTTGGTTCTTC | CASSFLTRGWFF | TRBJ2-1 | - | - | TRBV11-2
TGTGCCGGCAAAAGAACAGGGGAGAACGACGAGCAGTACTTC | CAGKRTGENDEQYF | TRBJ2-7 | TRBD1 | - | TRBV7-9
TGTGCCATCAGTGAGTCGACCCTCACCTCTGGGGCCAACGTCCTGACTTTC | CAISESTLTSGANVLTF | TRBJ2-6 | - | few | TRBV10-3
TGTGCCAGCAGCTTCTCTAGCGGGGGAGCCTTGGGAAGCACAGATACGCAGTATTTT | CASSFSSGGALGSTDTQYF | TRBJ2-3 | TRBD2 | - | TRBV7-9
TGTGCCAGCAGCCCTCTGGGTACCATTGGCTACACCTTC | CASSPLGTIGYTF | TRBJ1-2 | - | - | TRBV7-2
TGCGCCAGCAGCCCGATCACTAGCGGGATCTCCTACGAGCAGTACTTC | CASSPITSGISYEQYF | TRBJ2-7 | TRBD2 | - | TRBV5-1
TGTGCCAGCAACGTCGGGACAGGACGGGACATTCAGTACTTC | CASNVGTGRDIQYF | TRBJ2-4 | TRBD1 | - | TRBV9
TGTGCCAGCAGTTTGTTAGAAGTGTTGAATTCACCCCTCCACTTT | CASSLLEVLNSPLHF | TRBJ1-6 | - | - | TRBV12-3/TRBV12-4
TGTGCCAGCAGCTTAGGGGGGGATAGATTCCACGAGCAGTACTTC | CASSLGGDRFHEQYF | TRBJ2-7 | - | few | TRBV7-2
TGTGCCAGCAGTTTCCCCAGGGGAACCATCAACTATGGCTACACCTTC | CASSFPRGTINYGYTF | TRBJ1-2 | - | - | TRBV12-3/TRBV12-4
TGTGCCAGCAGCATCGACAGGGCTATCAAAAAACTGTTTTTT | CASSIDRAIKKLFF | TRBJ1-4 | TRBD1 | - | TRBV7-2
TGTGCCAGCAGCTCGCCCTTGACAACTAGCACAGATACGCAGTATTTT | CASSSPLTTSTDTQYF | TRBJ2-3 | - | - | TRBV7-9
TGTGCCAGCAGCCAAGGGGACGGAACTAACTATGGCTACACCTTC | CASSQGDGTNYGYTF | TRBJ1-2 | - | few | TRBV3-1
TGTGCCAGCATTGGCAATGAGCAGTTCTTC | CASIGNEQFF | TRBJ2-1 | - | - | TRBV2
TGTGCCAGCAGTTACTCGGTTGGGGAACACCGAACGGAAGGGCTCAACGGCTACACCTTC | CASSYSVGEHRTEGLNGYTF | TRBJ1-2 | - | once | TRBV6-2/TRBV6-3
TGTGCCAGCAGTTACTCCCAAGGACACGAGTTCTACGAGCAGTACTTC | CASSYSQGHEFYEQYF | TRBJ2-7 | - | many | TRBV6-5
TGTGCCAGCAGCCTAGACTGGTCTGGCTACACCTTC | CASSLDWSGYTF | TRBJ1-2 | - | - | TRBV7-2
TGTGCCAGCAGACTTATGGGGGCCCTTAATCAGCCCCAGCATTTT | CASRLMGALNQPQHF | TRBJ1-5 | - | - | TRBV28
TGTGCCAGCAGCGTAGGGGACAGGGGCTATGAGCAGTTCTTC | CASSVGDRGYEQFF | TRBJ2-1 | TRBD1 | - | TRBV9
TGTGCCAGCAGCTTGTGGACAGGTGAAATAGAAGCTTTCTTT | CASSLWTGEIEAFF | TRBJ1-1 | TRBD1 | - | TRBV5-5
TGTGCCAGCAGCCCGACCCCCGGGACAGGGATCTTGACCCAGTACTTC | CASSPTPGTGILTQYF | TRBJ2-5 | TRBD1 | few | TRBV28
TGCGCCAGCAGCCAAGATCGGAGTTCGGCCGCTAACAATGAGCAGTTCTTC | CASSQDRSSAANNEQFF | TRBJ2-1 | - | - | TRBV4-3
TGTGCCAGCAGCCTAAGCGGGGGGGCCGCAACCATTCAGTACTTC | CASSLSGGAATIQYF | TRBJ2-4 | TRBD2 | - | TRBV7-2
TGTGCCAGCAGGCGTGGACAGCTGATTGCCTACGAGCAGTACTTC | CASRRGQLIAYEQYF | TRBJ2-7 | - | - | TRBV28
TGTGCCAGCAGCTTAAGATTCCGCACAGATACGCAGTATTTT | CASSLRFRTDTQYF | TRBJ2-3 | - | - | TRBV7-2
TGTGCCAGCAGCCAAGATCTGGGGACCCCCTACAATGAGCAGTTCTTC | CASSQDLGTPYNEQFF | TRBJ2-1 | - | - | TRBV3-1
TGTGCCAGCATAAGCCGGGACAGGGATAACTATGGCTACACCTTC | CASISRDRDNYGYTF | TRBJ1-2 | TRBD1 | - | TRBV2
TGCAGTGCTAGAACAGGGGTGTTATCCTACGAGCAGTACTTC | CSARTGVLSYEQYF | TRBJ2-7 | TRBD1 | - | TRBV20-1
TGCGCCAGCAGCTTTGAGGGATTCGCTGAAGCTTTCTTT | CASSFEGFAEAFF | TRBJ1-1 | - | few | TRBV5-1
TGTGCCAGCGCAGCCGGGATAGGCGGGACCCAGTACTTC | CASAAGIGGTQYF | TRBJ2-5 | - | few | TRBV9
TGTGTTAGCAGCTTAGTACAGGGGGCGGTAGGCGAGCAGTACTTC | CVSSLVQGAVGEQYF | TRBJ2-7 | TRBD1 | - | TRBV7-6
TGTGCCAGCAGCGACACCAATACGGACAGGGCGGATGGCTACACCTTC | CASSDTNTDRADGYTF | TRBJ1-2 | TRBD1 | - | TRBV9
TGTGCCAGCAGCGTAGACCCACAGGTATCTGGAAACACCATATATTTT | CASSVDPQVSGNTIYF | TRBJ1-3 | - | - | TRBV9